The 18 T cell receptor beta chains below were found in one sample sequenced in a study of low-dose radiotherapy and immunotherapy resistance in tumors. Time point in this sample: before trial treatment. Covering alpha and beta chains, TRAV- and TRBV-specific primers were used for the first-strand cDNA. For amplifying TCRs, the PCR ran for around 20 cycles with Phusion, which was used together with a constant-region primer and the adapter on the V primers. MiXCR, applied by TCRdb to the reads, yields one record per CDR3 protein. The table has nearly 95,000 distinct CDR3 sequences, 9.4% seen once. The source material was PBMCs, sampled before treatment. These receptors were taken from a male donor with prostate cancer.

This sequence joins TRBV25-1 and TRBJ2-5; tentatively, D is TRBD1 (5 bases). The CDR3 runs 13 residues. Germline V lookup: CDR1 MGHDK, CDR2 SYGVNS. The ends were cut back, 5 bases at V and 2 bases at J, with 9 bases in the middle. The CDR3 DNA reads as TGTGCCAGCAGTAGACAGATACAAGAGACCCAGTACTTC. Translating it yields CASSRQIQETQYF. Drawing the rest from reference TRBV25-1 and TRBJ2-5, the complete variable domain is EADIYQTPRYLVIGTGKKITLECSQTMGHDKMYWYQQDPGMELHLIHYSYGVNSTEKGDLSSESTVSRIRTEHFPLTLESARPSHTSQYLCASSRQIQETQYFGPGTRLLVL.

This clonotype was seen repeatedly, ten times or more. This sequence joins TRBV11-3 and TRBJ2-3; D uncertain. The V gene's germline CDR1 is SGHNT and CDR2 YENEEA. The V and J ends lost 5 bases and 1 base respectively, with 7 bases between them. The CDR3 runs to 13 residues. The CDR3, as DNA: TGTGCCAGCAGCCCCCATGGCACAGATACGCAGTATTTT. It encodes CASSPHGTDTQYF.

This clonotype was recorded at least ten times. V usage is TRBV29-1 and J usage is TRBJ2-7, with a possible D match to TRBD2 (6 bases). From germline, CDR1 is SQVTM and CDR2 ANQGSEA. V gave up 7 bases and J gave up 2 bases, with 18 bases separating them. This CDR3 spans 14 amino acids. Here the CDR3 reads CSAKAGREPYEQYF. The CDR3 DNA follows: TGCAGCGCCAAGGCTGGGCGGGAACCCTACGAGCAGTACTTC.

This clonotype was seen at least ten times. The chain employs TRBV7-2 and TRBJ1-4; D is ambiguous. Trimming stripped 1 base from V and 6 bases from J, with 9 bases between. CDR1 SGHTA and CDR2 FQGNSA come from the germline V gene. This CDR3 spans 14 amino acids. This CDR3 reads CASSLEFGDEKLFF. The CDR3 DNA reads as TGTGCCAGCAGCTTAGAGTTTGGGGATGAAAAACTGTTTTTT.

In this sample, this clonotype turned up many times. V and J are TRBV13 and TRBJ1-2; the D gene is possibly TRBD1 (6 bases). Trimming removed 0 bases at V and 6 bases at J, with 11 bases between. Germline CDR1 PRHDT, CDR2 FYEKMQ (reference sequence). The CDR3 loop spans 14 amino acids. CDR3: CASSLGRGQNGYTF. The CDR3 bases are TGTGCCAGCAGCTTAGGCCGGGGGCAGAATGGCTACACCTTC.

This clonotype has at least ten counts. The chain carries TRBV4-1 and TRBJ2-7, with a weak D call TRBD2 (6 bases). Germline V gene data show CDR1 as MGHRA and CDR2 as YSYEKL. The CDR3 loop spans 16 amino acids. Trimming shortened V by 0 bases and J by 2 bases, and 14 bases separated the two germline ends. CDR3: CASSQEGGRHPYEQYF. CDR3 DNA sequence: TGCGCCAGCAGCCAAGAAGGTGGGAGGCACCCCTACGAGCAGTACTTC.

Many counts were recorded for this clonotype. The chain carries TRBV12-5 and TRBJ2-1; TRBD1 matches 7 bases. The CDR3 extends over 14 amino acids. The germline gives CDR1 LGHNT, CDR2 FRNRAP. V was clipped by 6 bases and J by 5 bases; unmatched bases: 7. The CDR3 loop reads CASGLKTGDNEQFF. The CDR3 DNA is TGTGCTAGTGGCCTAAAAACAGGGGACAATGAGCAGTTCTTC. The full variable domain, completed using reference TRBV12-5 and TRBJ2-1, is DARVTQTPRHKVTEMGQEVTMRCQPILGHNTVFWYRQTMMQGLELLAYFRNRAPLDDSGMPKDRFSAEMPDATLATLKIQPSEPRDSAVYFCASGLKTGDNEQFFGPGTRLTVL.

This clonotype has a count of ten or more. This chain joins TRBV11-2 and TRBJ2-1, with 7 bases fitting TRBD1. The length of the CDR3 is 14 residues. V trimming: 2 bases; J trimming: 4 bases; junction bases outside the gene matches: 2. Germline loops: CDR1 SGHAT, CDR2 FQNNGV. Here the CDR3 DNA reads TGTGCCAGCAGCTTAACAGGGGCTTACAATGAGCAGTTCTTC. The encoded protein is CASSLTGAYNEQFF.

This clonotype was seen repeatedly, ten times or more. This sequence joins TRBV30 and TRBJ2-6; tentative D call: TRBD1 (5 bases). This CDR3 region has 16 residues. Per germline, CDR1 GTSNPN and CDR2 SVGIG (reference sequence). Trimming pared 4 bases from V and 2 bases from J, leaving 15 bases between. CDR3 DNA sequence: TGTGCCTGGAACCCCCCAGGGAACGCTGGGGCCAACGTCCTGACTTTC. Residues: CAWNPPGNAGANVLTF.

The V gene is TRBV2, the J gene TRBJ2-1; D might be TRBD1 (5 bases). This CDR3 spans 13 amino acids. V dropped 6 bases and J dropped 9 bases, with 15 bases sitting between them. CDR1 and CDR2 (germline): SNHLY, FYNNEI. The CDR3 region has the DNA TGTGCCAGCAGCAACTTAATGGGGCGTGAGCAGTTCTTC. Its translation is CASSNLMGREQFF.

This clonotype was counted many times. The chain uses TRBV7-2 and TRBJ2-2; no firm D call. Per the germline V gene, CDR1 is SGHTA and CDR2 is FQGNSA. This CDR3 region has 13 residues. V was trimmed by 3 bases and J by 8 bases, leaving 10 bases between them. The CDR3 bases are TGTGCCAGCAGCTTTTCTTCGGTGGGGGAGCTGTTTTTT. This gives the protein CASSFSSVGELFF.

This clonotype was seen at least ten times. The chain has TRBV27 and TRBJ2-1; 13 bases agree with TRBD2. This CDR3 contains 17 residues. The V and J ends lost 5 bases and 8 bases, in that order; junction bases with no gene match: 12. Germline CDR1 is MNHEY and CDR2 is SMNVEV (reference sequence). CDR3 amino acids: CASSPRKGLAGEYEQFF. In nucleotides, the CDR3 is TGTGCCAGCAGTCCCAGAAAAGGACTAGCGGGAGAGTATGAGCAGTTCTTC.

Many counts were recorded for this clonotype. This chain links TRBV5-5 with TRBJ1-1; 7 bases align to TRBD1. Germline CDR1 and CDR2: SGHKS and YYEKEE (reference sequence). The J segment lost 1 base and the V segment lost 3 bases, leaving 3 bases of the junction unmatched. This CDR3 has 14 residues. The CDR3 bases are TGTGCCAGCAGCTGGGGACAGTGGAACACTGAAGCTTTCTTT. Translating gives CASSWGQWNTEAFF.

This clonotype was recorded a few times. This chain joins TRBV29-1 and TRBJ2-7, with TRBD2 matching 13 bases. The CDR3 is made up of 14 amino acids. V was clipped by 5 bases and J by 3 bases; unmatched bases: 4. Germline V CDR1 and CDR2: SQVTM, ANQGSEA. This chain's CDR3 is CSVRTSGRLYEQYF. CDR3 DNA: TGCAGCGTTCGGACTAGCGGGAGACTCTACGAGCAGTACTTC.

The table lists this clonotype with many counts. V is TRBV30 and J is TRBJ2-7; no definite D call. The CDR3 consists of 13 residues. Trimming removed 2 bases at V and 5 bases at J, with 13 bases between. Germline CDR1 is GTSNPN and CDR2 is SVGIG (reference sequence). CDR3 region: CAWSSPGFHEQYF. For the CDR3, the DNA is TGTGCCTGGAGTTCTCCCGGTTTCCACGAGCAGTACTTC.

This clonotype showed up many times. The chain links TRBV20-1 to TRBJ1-5; TRBD1 matches 8 bases. Looked up from germline, CDR1 is DFQATT and CDR2 is SNEGSKA (reference sequence). J lost 1 base, V lost 1 base, and 9 bases had no gene match. CDR3 size: 17 residues. CDR3 DNA sequence: TGCAGTGCTAGAGTGGCCAGGGGGCTTGAGAGCAATCAGCCCCAGCATTTT. Translated: CSARVARGLESNQPQHF.

This clonotype was picked up many times. V and J are TRBV18 and TRBJ1-1; D is undetermined. Germline-derived CDR1 and CDR2 are KGHSH and LQKENI. V was pared by 2 bases and J by 7 bases, with 8 bases between. The CDR3 loop spans 12 amino acids. CDR3 bases: TGTGCCAGCTCACCAGCCCAGCTTGAAGCTTTCTTT. Translating it yields CASSPAQLEAFF.

The genes are TRBV12-3 or TRBV12-4 and TRBJ2-7; 9 bases fit TRBD2. This CDR3 comprises 16 residues. V shed 8 bases, J shed 0 bases, and the junction held 11 bases outside the gene matches. CDR3 sequence (DNA): TGTGCCAGCTCCATGGCTAGCGGGATGTACTCCTACGAGCAGTACTTC. It codes for CASSMASGMYSYEQYF.